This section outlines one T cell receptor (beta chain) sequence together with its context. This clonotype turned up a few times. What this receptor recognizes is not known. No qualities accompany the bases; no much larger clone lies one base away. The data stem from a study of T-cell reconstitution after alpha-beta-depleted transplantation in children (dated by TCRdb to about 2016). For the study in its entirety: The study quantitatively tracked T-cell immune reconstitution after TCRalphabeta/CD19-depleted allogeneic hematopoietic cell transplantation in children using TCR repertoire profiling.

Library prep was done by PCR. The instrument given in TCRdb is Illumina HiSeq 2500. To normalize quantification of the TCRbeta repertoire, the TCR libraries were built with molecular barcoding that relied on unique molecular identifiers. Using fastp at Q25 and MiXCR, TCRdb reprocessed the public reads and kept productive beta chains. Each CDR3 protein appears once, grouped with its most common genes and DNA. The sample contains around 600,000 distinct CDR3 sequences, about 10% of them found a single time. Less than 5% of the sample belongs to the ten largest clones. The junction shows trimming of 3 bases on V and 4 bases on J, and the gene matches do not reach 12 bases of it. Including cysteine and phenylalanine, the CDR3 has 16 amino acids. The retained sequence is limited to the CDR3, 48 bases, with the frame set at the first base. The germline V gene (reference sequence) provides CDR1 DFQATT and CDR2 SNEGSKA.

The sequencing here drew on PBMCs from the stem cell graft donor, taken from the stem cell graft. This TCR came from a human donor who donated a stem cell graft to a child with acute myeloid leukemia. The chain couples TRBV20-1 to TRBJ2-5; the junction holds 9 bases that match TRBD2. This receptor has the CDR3 CSASRIAGGPRETQYF. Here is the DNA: TGCAGTGCTAGCCGTATTGCGGGAGGGCCGCGAGAGACCCAGTACTTC.